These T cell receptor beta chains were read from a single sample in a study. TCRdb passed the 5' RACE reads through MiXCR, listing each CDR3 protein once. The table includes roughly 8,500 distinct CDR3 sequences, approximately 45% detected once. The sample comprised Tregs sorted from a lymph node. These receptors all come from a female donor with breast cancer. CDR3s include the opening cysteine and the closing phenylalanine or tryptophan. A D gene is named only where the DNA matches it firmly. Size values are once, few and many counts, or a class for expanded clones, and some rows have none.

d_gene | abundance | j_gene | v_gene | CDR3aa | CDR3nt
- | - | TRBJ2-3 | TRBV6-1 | CASSEVSADTQYF | TGTGCCAGCAGTGAGGTTTCTGCAGATACGCAGTATTTT
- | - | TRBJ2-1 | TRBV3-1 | CASSQSWGEQFF | TGTGCCAGCAGCCAAAGTTGGGGTGAGCAGTTCTTC
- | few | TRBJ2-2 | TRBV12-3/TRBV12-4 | CASSFTGELFF | TGTGCCAGCAGTTTTACCGGGGAGCTGTTTTTT
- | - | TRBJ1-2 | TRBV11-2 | CASSLDESGFYGYTF | TGTGCCAGCAGCTTGGACGAGTCAGGGTTTTATGGCTACACCTTC
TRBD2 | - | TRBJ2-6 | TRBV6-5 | CASSYSLAGRSPGANVLTF | TGTGCCAGCAGTTACTCACTAGCGGGAAGGTCTCCCGGGGCCAACGTCCTGACTTTC
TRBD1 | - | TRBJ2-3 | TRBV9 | CASSLQGASTDTQYF | TGTGCCAGCAGCTTACAGGGGGCTAGCACAGATACGCAGTATTTT
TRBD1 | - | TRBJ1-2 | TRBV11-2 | CASSQIGQGGYGYIF | TGTGCCAGCAGCCAGATCGGACAGGGTGGATATGGCTACATCTTC
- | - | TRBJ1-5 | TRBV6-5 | CASSQAGVGNQPQHF | TGTGCCAGCAGTCAAGCTGGGGTCGGAAATCAGCCCCAGCATTTT
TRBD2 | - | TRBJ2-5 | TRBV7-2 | CASSLGGLDF | TGTGCCAGCAGCTTAGGGGGACTAGATTTC
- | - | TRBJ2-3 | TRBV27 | CASSQDWGGDTQYF | TGTGCCAGCAGCCAAGATTGGGGTGGGGATACGCAGTATTTT
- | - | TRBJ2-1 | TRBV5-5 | CASSLSYEQFF | TGTGCCAGCAGCCTGTCCTATGAGCAGTTCTTC
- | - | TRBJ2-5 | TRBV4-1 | CASSQARQPQETQYF | TGCGCCAGCAGCCAGGCGAGACAGCCCCAAGAGACCCAGTACTTC
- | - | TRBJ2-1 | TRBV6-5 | CASRRGSYNEQFF | TGTGCCAGCCGCCGGGGCTCCTACAATGAGCAGTTCTTC
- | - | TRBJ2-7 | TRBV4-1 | CASSQGVAVNSNEQYF | TGCGCCAGCAGCCAAGGAGTCGCGGTAAACTCCAACGAGCAGTACTTC
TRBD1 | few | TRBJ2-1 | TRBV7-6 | CAGSSGTGGTNEQFF | TGTGCCGGCAGCTCCGGGACAGGGGGGACCAATGAGCAGTTCTTC
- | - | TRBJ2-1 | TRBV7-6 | CASSYRVSVEQFF | TGTGCCAGCAGTTACAGGGTTTCTGTTGAGCAGTTCTTC
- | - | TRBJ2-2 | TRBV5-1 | CASSESRSRSNTGELFF | TGCGCCAGCAGCGAATCCAGAAGCCGTTCGAACACCGGGGAGCTGTTTTTT
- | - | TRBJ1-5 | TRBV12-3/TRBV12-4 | CASSLREFFPYSNQPQHF | TGTGCCAGCAGTCTCAGGGAGTTTTTCCCTTATAGCAATCAGCCCCAGCATTTT
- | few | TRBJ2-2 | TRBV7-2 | CASSPISVNTGELFF | TGTGCCAGCAGCCCAATTAGCGTAAACACCGGGGAGCTGTTTTTT
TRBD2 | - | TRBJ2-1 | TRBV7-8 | CASSAKLAGGPGSYNEQFF | TGTGCCAGCAGCGCCAAACTAGCGGGAGGGCCGGGCTCCTACAATGAGCAGTTCTTC
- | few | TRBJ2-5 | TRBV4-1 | CASSQYTYQETQYF | TGCGCCAGCAGCCAGTATACGTACCAAGAGACCCAGTACTTC
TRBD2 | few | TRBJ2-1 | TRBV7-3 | CASSLLAGRDNEQFF | TGTGCCAGCAGCTTACTAGCGGGAAGAGACAATGAGCAGTTCTTC
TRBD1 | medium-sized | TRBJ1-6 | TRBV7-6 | CASSLGQGNGSPLHF | TGTGCCAGCAGCTTAGGACAGGGGAATGGTTCACCCCTCCACTTT
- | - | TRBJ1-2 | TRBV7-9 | CASSSSTGLLYGYTF | TGTGCCAGCAGCTCTAGTACAGGGCTGCTTTATGGCTACACCTTC